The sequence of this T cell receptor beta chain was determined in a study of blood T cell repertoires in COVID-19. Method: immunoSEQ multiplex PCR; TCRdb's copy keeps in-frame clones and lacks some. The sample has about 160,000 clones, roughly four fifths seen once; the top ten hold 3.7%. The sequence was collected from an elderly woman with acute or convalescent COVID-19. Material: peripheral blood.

The CDR3 nucleotides are TGTGCCAGCAGTTACCAGGGTGGGGAGGACTATGGCTACACCTTC. Protein: CASSYQGGEDYGYTF. The chain carries TRBV6-6 and TRBJ1-2; D is perhaps TRBD1 (5 bases). Germline-derived CDR1 and CDR2 are MNHNY and SVGAGI (reference sequence). This CDR3 has 15 amino acids. Between the trimmed V and J ends, which lost 2 bases and 3 bases, there was a span of 13 bases.